This TCR beta chain was documented in a study of radiotherapy plus CTLA-4 blockade in lung cancer. Study-wide findings and caveats: Researchers report tumor-derived TCR clones expanding in blood after radiotherapy plus ipilimumab. Reportedly, early blood T cell clone dynamics best predicted response, with interferon-beta.

Clones were sequenced by immunoSEQ multiplex PCR, and TCRdb holds only the in-frame ones, with some missing. This sample yields over 80,000 clones, of which around 90% are seen a single time; roughly a sixth belongs to the top ten. Those patients who had chemo-refractory metastatic non-small-cell lung cancer were given focal radiation along with CTLA-4 blockade through ipilimumab. This clone was seen only a few times. What it binds is not known. The germline V and J ends were trimmed by 5 bases and 6 bases, with 17 bases remaining between them. The V gene's germline CDR1 is MNHNY and CDR2 SVGAGI (reference sequence). This CDR3 is 15 amino acids long.

The clonotype was recovered from a human donor with non-small cell lung cancer that progressed on radiotherapy plus ipilimumab. V usage is TRBV6-6 and J usage is TRBJ1-5, with no clear D. The sample consisted of peripheral blood, taken from a patient treated with radiotherapy plus ipilimumab. This CDR3 is CASSQSYFLGQPQHF. For the CDR3, the DNA is TGTGCCAGCAGTCAAAGTTATTTCTTGGGTCAGCCCCAGCATTTT.